The clone carrying this T cell receptor (beta chain) showed up many times. Its antigen is as yet unknown. J was trimmed by 0 bases and V by 8 bases; bases with no gene match: 7. The CDR3 extends over 16 amino acids. CDR1 and CDR2 (germline): SQVTM, ANQGSEA. TCRdb recomputed calls from the 5' RACE reads with MiXCR, one row per CDR3 protein. The sample contains 250,000 to 350,000 distinct CDR3 sequences, 8% of which appear only once. The data are from a study of CD8 T cells in ankylosing spondylitis. Notes on the study in general: Clones that were linked to disease were CD8+ and were relatively rare in peripheral blood. Prior work had noted some motif variants in reactive arthritis blood and synovial fluid. Disease-linked clones reportedly showed significant enrichment in matched ankylosing spondylitis synovial fluid. Ankylosing spondylitis blood appeared to carry a characteristic TCR beta motif of under ten highly homologous variants.

The sample comprised blood, either unsorted or a sorted T cell fraction (not recorded which). The genes are TRBV29-1 and TRBJ2-1; the match to TRBD2 covers 13 bases. This receptor was obtained from a male donor with ankylosing spondylitis. The CDR3 DNA follows: TGCAGCTCATTGGGGACTAGCGGGGTCTCCTACAATGAGCAGTTCTTC. Residues: CSSLGTSGVSYNEQFF.